Below, one T cell receptor beta chain is given with its context. Its antigen remains unidentified. This record belongs to a study of STAT5B mutations in CD4+ large granular lymphocyte leukemia. The study's findings and limits: TRBV06-family usage was enriched in top patient clones (8/27) versus controls (2/35).

The protocol was immunoSEQ multiplex PCR, while the TCRdb copy is restricted to in-frame clones and leaves out a portion. The sample carries a few thousand clones, over 70% recorded once. This CDR3 has 15 residues. V was shortened by 0 bases and J by 7 bases, with 17 bases between the two germline ends. CDR1 SGDLS and CDR2 YYNGEE come from the germline V gene. The clonotype originates from a man aged 55 to 70 with CD4+ T-cell large granular lymphocyte leukemia. The sequenced sample consisted of PBMCs. This chain joins TRBV9 and TRBJ2-7; D could derive from TRBD1 or TRBD2 (6 bases each). The CDR3 DNA is TGTGCCAGCAGCGTAGACGGGGGCGGCTCTACGGAGCAGTACTTC. Its translation is CASSVDGGGSTEQYF.